The sample holds a few counts of the clone carrying this TCR beta chain. Original analysis: Estimation of nucleated cell counts was performed using reference gene primer amplification. Libraries were prepared by immunoSEQ multiplex PCR; TCRdb keeps only in-frame clonotypes and omits some of them. V, J and clone size are taken as reported in that table, and D and trimming were inferred from the DNA itself. This sample has around 150,000 clones, with over 60% found just once. This specimen belongs to a study of blood T cell repertoires in COVID-19. Study-level information: The United States, Italy and Spain provided the acute and convalescent COVID-19 samples. Nucleic acid was either cDNA or gDNA, and it came from T cells, B-cell-depleted T cells, or PBMCs.

This CDR3 region has 13 residues. Germline V gene sequence: CDR1 PRHDT, CDR2 FYEKMQ (reference sequence). V lost 3 bases and J 1 base, leaving 6 bases between the germline ends. Material for sequencing was peripheral blood. The V call is TRBV13, the J call TRBJ1-1; a weak D match, TRBD1 (5 bases). The sequence was collected from a woman in her 50s with active or convalescent COVID-19. CDR3 region: CASSLGGNTEAFF. The CDR3 DNA is TGTGCCAGCAGCTTGGGGGGGAACACTGAAGCTTTCTTT.